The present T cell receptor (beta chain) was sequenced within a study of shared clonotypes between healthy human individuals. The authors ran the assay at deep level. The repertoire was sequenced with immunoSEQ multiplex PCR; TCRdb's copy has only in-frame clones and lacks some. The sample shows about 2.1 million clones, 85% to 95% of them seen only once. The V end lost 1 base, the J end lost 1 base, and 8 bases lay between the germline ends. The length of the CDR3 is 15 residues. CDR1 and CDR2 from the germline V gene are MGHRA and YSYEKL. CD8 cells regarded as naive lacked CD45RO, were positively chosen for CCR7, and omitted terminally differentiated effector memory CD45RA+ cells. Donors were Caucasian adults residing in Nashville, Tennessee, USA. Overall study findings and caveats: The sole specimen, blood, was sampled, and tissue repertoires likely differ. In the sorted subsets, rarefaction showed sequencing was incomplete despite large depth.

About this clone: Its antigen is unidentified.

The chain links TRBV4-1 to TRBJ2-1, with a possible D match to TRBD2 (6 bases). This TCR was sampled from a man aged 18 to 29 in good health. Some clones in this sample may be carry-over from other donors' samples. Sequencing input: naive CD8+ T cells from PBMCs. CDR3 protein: CASSQVLASYNEQFF. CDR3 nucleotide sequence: TGCGCCAGCAGCCAAGTCCTAGCGTCCTACAATGAGCAGTTCTTC.